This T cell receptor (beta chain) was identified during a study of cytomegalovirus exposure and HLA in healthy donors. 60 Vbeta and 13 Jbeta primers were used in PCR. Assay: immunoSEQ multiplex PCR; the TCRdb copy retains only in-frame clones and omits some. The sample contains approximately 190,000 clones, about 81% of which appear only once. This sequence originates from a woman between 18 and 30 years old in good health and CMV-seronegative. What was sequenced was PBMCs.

For the CDR3, the DNA is TGTGCCAGCAGTTTTTCCGGGCAGGGGCTTACCTACGAGCAGTACTTC. Translation: CASSFSGQGLTYEQYF. The V call is TRBV27, the J call TRBJ2-7, with a possible D match to TRBD1 (6 bases). The germline CDR1 and CDR2 sequences are MNHEY and SMNVEV (reference sequence). CDR3 length equals 16 residues. Trimming pared 3 bases from V and 2 bases from J, leaving 17 bases between.